The following is a T cell receptor (beta chain) sequence with its context. In the original workflow: From reference gene primer amplification, estimates of nucleated cell counts were derived. Using immunoSEQ multiplex PCR, the repertoire was profiled, and TCRdb retains in-frame clones only, with some absent. The DNA was the basis for D and trimming; V, J and clone size are from that table. The sample lists approximately 100,000 clones; about 84% were seen once. The sample originates from a study of blood T cell repertoires in COVID-19. Study-level information: COVID-19 samples, acute and convalescent, were from the United States, Italy and Spain. Nucleic acid was either cDNA or gDNA, and it came from T cells, B-cell-depleted T cells, or PBMCs.

CDR1 is SGHRS, CDR2 YFSETQ, per germline. The CDR3 is made up of 13 amino acids. V dropped 2 bases and J dropped 5; count of bases not matched to a gene: 3. Sequencing input: peripheral blood. This sequence joins TRBV5-1 and TRBJ2-5, with 7 bases that match TRBD2. The clonotype comes from a man aged 60 to 69 with acute or convalescent COVID-19. The CDR3 DNA follows: TGCGCCAGCAGCTTCAGCGGGGCGGAGACCCAGTACTTC. This codes for CASSFSGAETQYF.